A selection of T cell receptor beta chains follows, all from one sample in a study of response to subunit inactivated influenza vaccine. One entry per CDR3 protein, called by TCRdb with MiXCR from the RT-PCR reads. The table records about 500,000 distinct CDR3 sequences, approximately 12% of them present only once. Source: PBMCs from blood, taken 40 to 50 days after vaccination. These TCRs come from a man in his fifties who received an inactivated influenza vaccine. CDR3s include the opening cysteine and the closing phenylalanine or tryptophan. Fields, in order: V gene, J gene, CDR3 length, CDR3 protein.

>TRBV10-3|TRBJ2-3|17
CAISGTSGEFFTDTQYF
>TRBV21-1|TRBJ1-6|15
CASSKVGVWDSPLHF
>TRBV29-1|TRBJ2-3|13
CSAGGQGYDTQYF
>TRBV7-9|TRBJ2-7|17
CASRGGASGRLGSEQYF
>TRBV20-1|TRBJ2-5|12
CSIAGGQETQYF
>TRBV10-3|TRBJ2-7|11
CAISESSQQYF
>TRBV5-1|TRBJ2-7|14
CASSGGQGGYEQYF
>TRBV7-7|TRBJ2-5|14
CASSVGQGMRTQYF
>TRBV7-2|TRBJ2-1|14
CASSYSNMFNEQFF
>TRBV6-5|TRBJ2-1|15
CASSYSGGLYNEQFF
>TRBV12-3/TRBV12-4|TRBJ2-5|16
CASSLSSGRLQETQYF
>TRBV7-6|TRBJ1-1|14
CASSLVFSAPEAFF
>TRBV7-6|TRBJ2-3|16
CASSFTGGGSTDTQYF
>TRBV7-2|TRBJ1-2|15
CASSLGETGLYGYTF
>TRBV12-3/TRBV12-4|TRBJ1-6|15
CASSLSGGTNSPLHF
>TRBV20-1|TRBJ1-6|14
CSARRDSNNSPLHF
>TRBV7-9|TRBJ2-1|12
CASSSDIRWQFF
>TRBV6-1|TRBJ2-7|16
CASNPGTGLSSYEQYF
>TRBV20-1|TRBJ2-1|15
CSASQLGLGRNEQFF
>TRBV7-2|TRBJ2-3|15
CASGLAGGGADTQYF